The rows below give T cell receptor beta chains drawn from one sample of a study of T cell responses to AZD1222 COVID-19 vaccine. Only in-frame clones appear in the TCRdb table, and some are missing; sequencing was by immunoSEQ multiplex PCR. The table has fewer than 85,000 clones, roughly nine tenths seen once. The specimen comprised peripheral blood, sampled on day 0 of AZD1222 vaccination. Receptors originate from an adult in good health. The CDR3 runs from the conserved cysteine through the conserved F or W. Clone size appears in some rows only: once, few, many, or a class for an expanded clone.

J	V	size	CDR3
TRBJ2-1	TRBV10-3	.	CAISDRGTEKSSYNEQFF
TRBJ2-1	TRBV18	.	CASSRPGSSGGDNEQFF
TRBJ1-1	TRBV6-5	.	CASKVPENTEAFF
TRBJ2-2	TRBV7-9	.	CASSAEGAGELFF
TRBJ2-7	TRBV19	.	CASSIGTGQAYEQYF
TRBJ1-1	TRBV4-2	.	CASSQDGGANTEAFF
TRBJ1-5	TRBV5-1	.	CASSFGGSSNQPQHF
TRBJ2-5	TRBV5-4	once	CASSGGQRRETQYF
TRBJ1-4	TRBV7-8	.	CASSAWGKATNEKLFF
TRBJ2-7	TRBV7-6	.	CASSSPSGSGLRSYEQYF
TRBJ2-5	TRBV6-5	.	CASSYGTNLQETQYF
TRBJ2-1	TRBV30	.	CACPWTGKGEQFF
TRBJ2-5	TRBV10-3	.	CAISEPLARGQETQYF